This entry describes one T cell receptor beta chain. Its specificity is unknown. This sample was included in a study of CD8+ T cells in alopecia areata. At the level of the study: Those patients who were treated received oral tofacitinib, which was given at 5 to 10 mg twice daily for moderate-to-severe alopecia areata.

Study-level findings and limits: While tofacitinib was given, many expanded lesional clones persisted in scalp and blood. In lesional scalp, particularly from alopecia totalis/universalis, clonality was higher than in normal scalp.

Once RNA had been extracted, it was reverse transcribed into cDNA to act as the sequencing template. Method: immunoSEQ multiplex PCR; TCRdb's copy keeps in-frame clones and lacks some. The sample records around 19,000 clones, approximately 56% being singletons. The CDR3 covers 16 residues. The ends lost 5 bases at V and 0 bases at J; junction bases unmatched: 8. Germline assignment: CDR1 LGHNA and CDR2 YNFKEQ. The sample's treatment: oral pan-JAK inhibitor, 5-10 mg twice daily. Alopecia areata patients gave lesional scalp punch biopsies and peripheral blood samples. The origin of this receptor is a human donor with alopecia areata. Sample: skin, taken at week 4, from a patient treated with tofacitinib. The chain couples TRBV4-2 to TRBJ1-1; 8 bases are shared with TRBD1. This CDR3 reads CASSLQTGVMNTEAFF. The CDR3 DNA reads TGTGCCAGCAGCTTACAGACAGGGGTAATGAACACTGAAGCTTTCTTT.